The text below deals with one TCR beta chain. This entry belongs to a study of blood T cell repertoires in COVID-19. Overall study: The origin of the acute and convalescent COVID-19 samples was the United States, Italy and Spain. PBMCs, B-cell-depleted T cells, or T cells were the source of the cDNA or gDNA that made up the material.

V lost 7 bases to trimming and J lost 7 bases, with 35 bases between them. Germline V gene sequence: CDR1 MDHEN, CDR2 SYDVKM. The CDR3 loop spans 20 amino acids. Original processing notes: Counts of nucleated cells, estimated from reference gene primer amplification, were obtained. Sequencing was performed with immunoSEQ multiplex PCR; in TCRdb, only in-frame clones are kept and a portion is missing. That table supplies the V and J calls and clone size; D and trimming were determined from the DNA. The data contain about 50,000 clones, around 85% of them seen just once; the ten biggest clones take up 14%.

This receptor was identified in a human donor in a cohort sampled during active COVID-19. The chain joins TRBV28 to TRBJ2-1, with a possible D match to TRBD2 (7 bases). The sequenced sample consisted of peripheral blood. The CDR3 nucleotides read TGTGCCAGCACCCCTAGGGGGGGGACTTTTTCCTTACACCCCTTAAATGAGCAGTTCTTC. Amino acid sequence: CASTPRGGTFSLHPLNEQFF.